This TCR beta chain was sequenced in a study of blood T cell repertoires in COVID-19. Study-wide context: Samples taken during acute and convalescent COVID-19 were collected in the United States, Italy and Spain. Sources were T cells, B-cell-depleted T cells, or PBMCs; the material itself was cDNA or gDNA.

In the source study's methods: Cell counts per sample came from amplifying reference gene primers. Clones were sequenced by immunoSEQ multiplex PCR, and TCRdb holds only the in-frame ones, with some missing. V and J calls and clone size follow that table, whereas D and trimming were derived from the DNA. This sample has over 50,000 clones, with around four fifths found just once. Germline CDR1 SEHNR, CDR2 FQNEAQ (reference sequence). The CDR3 contains 16 residues. V was trimmed by 1 base and J by 0 bases, leaving 9 bases between them. The specimen sequenced was peripheral blood. The sequence came from a man in his sixties or seventies with acute or convalescent COVID-19. This chain connects TRBV7-9 to TRBJ1-4; D uncertain. CDR3 protein: CASSLGVETTNEKLFF. The CDR3 region has the DNA TGTGCCAGCAGCTTAGGTGTAGAGACAACTAATGAAAAACTGTTTTTT.